The 27 T cell receptor beta chains below come from one sample, sequenced in a study of shared clonotypes between healthy human individuals. Profiling relied on immunoSEQ multiplex PCR, and the TCRdb table lists in-frame clones only, not all of them. Of about 820,000 clones in the sample, nearly 95% were seen once. Naive CD8 cells lacked CD45RO, underwent positive selection for CCR7 and left out terminally differentiated effector memory CD45RA+ cells. The sequenced sample was naive CD8+ T cells sorted from blood. The receptor set was obtained from a man aged 25-40 years in good health.

This chain links TRBV30 with TRBJ2-1; D is tentatively TRBD1 or TRBD2 (6 bases each). CDR1 is GTSNPN and CDR2 is SVGIG in the germline V gene (reference sequence). The CDR3 is 15 amino acids. The V gene lost 2 bases and the J gene lost 0 bases, with 11 bases spanning the gap. For the CDR3, the DNA is TGTGCCTGGAGTAACGGGGGCCACTCCTACAATGAGCAGTTCTTC. Residues: CAWSNGGHSYNEQFF.

The chain joins TRBV7-9 to TRBJ1-1; D is unresolved. The germline V gene encodes CDR1 SEHNR and CDR2 FQNEAQ (reference sequence). This CDR3 region has 13 residues. V lost 1 base to trimming and J lost 3 bases, with 6 bases between them. CDR3 residues: CASSLGQHTEAFF. CDR3 nucleotides: TGTGCCAGCAGCTTAGGGCAGCACACTGAAGCTTTCTTT.

V gene TRBV7-2 combines with J gene TRBJ2-7; D is perhaps TRBD2 (6 bases). This CDR3 comprises 14 residues. The germline gives CDR1 SGHTA, CDR2 FQGNSA. The ends were cut back, 7 bases at V and 2 bases at J, with 15 bases in the middle. The CDR3 bases are TGTGCCAGCACCAAGGACGCGGGACCCTACGAGCAGTACTTC. Protein sequence: CASTKDAGPYEQYF.

The genes are TRBV5-1 and TRBJ2-1; 7 nucleotides line up with TRBD2. The CDR3 length is 15 residues. Germline V lookup: CDR1 SGHRS, CDR2 YFSETQ. The V segment lost 0 bases and the J segment 4 bases; nucleotides outside the gene matches: 4. CDR3 coding DNA: TGCGCCAGCAGCTTGGGCGGGGGATTGTACAATGAGCAGTTCTTC. Translating gives CASSLGGGLYNEQFF.

The V gene is TRBV27, the J gene TRBJ1-2; 8 bases agree with TRBD1. Germline V gives CDR1 MNHEY, CDR2 SMNVEV (reference sequence). V lost 6 bases and J lost 8; bases outside the gene matches: 11. The length of the CDR3 is 14 residues. The CDR3 sequence is CASSPGTGGRGYTF. DNA for the CDR3: TGTGCCAGCAGCCCCGGGACAGGCGGGCGAGGCTACACCTTC.

The V gene is TRBV4-3, the J gene TRBJ2-1; D might be TRBD1 (5 bases). Trimming stripped 2 bases from V and 0 bases from J, with 11 bases between. Germline V gives CDR1 LGHNA, CDR2 YSLEER. CDR3 length equals 16 residues. The CDR3 nucleotides are TGCGCCAGCAGCCAATCACAGGATAGCTCCTACAATGAGCAGTTCTTC. Translating it yields CASSQSQDSSYNEQFF.

CDR3 bases: TGTGCCAGCAGCACAAAAGAGACGACAGTCATGAACACTGAAGCTTTCTTT. This translates into CASSTKETTVMNTEAFF. This sequence joins TRBV21-1 and TRBJ1-1; TRBD1 is the table's D call and was not checked against the DNA. TRBV21-1 is labeled a pseudogene. The CDR3 extends over 17 amino acids.

The gene calls are TRBV18 and TRBJ2-3; tentatively, D is TRBD1 or TRBD2 (5 bases each). The CDR3 sequence is 14 residues long. Looked up from germline, CDR1 is KGHSH and CDR2 is LQKENI. V was clipped by 8 bases and J by 6 bases, with 18 bases between them. CDR3 nucleotide sequence: TGTGCCAGCGAAAGGGGCGGAGCGGAGGATACGCAGTATTTT. Protein product: CASERGGAEDTQYF. Filled out from reference TRBV18 and TRBJ2-3, the complete variable domain reads NAGVMQNPRHLVRRRGQEARLRCSPMKGHSHVYWYRQLPEEGLKFMVYLQKENIIDESGMPKERFSAEFPKEGPSILRIQQVVRGDSAAYFCASERGGAEDTQYFGPGTRLTVL.

J is TRBJ2-3 and V is TRBV27; either TRBD1 or TRBD2 may supply D (5 bases each). The germline V and J ends were trimmed by 4 bases and 0 bases, with 14 bases remaining between them. Germline V gene lookup returns CDR1 MNHEY and CDR2 SMNVEV (reference sequence). The CDR3 contains 16 residues. The CDR3 loop is CASSSGAVASTDTQYF. CDR3 nucleotide sequence: TGTGCCAGCAGTTCCGGGGCGGTAGCTAGCACAGATACGCAGTATTTT.

The rearrangement links TRBV7-6 to TRBJ2-3; 8 bases agree with TRBD2. J lost 1 base, V lost 5 bases, and 8 bases had no gene match. The germline V gene has CDR1 SGHVS and CDR2 FNYEAQ. The CDR3 covers 16 residues. DNA for the CDR3: TGTGCCAGCAGCCCCAGGACCGGGAGGGGCACAGATACGCAGTATTTT. It is translated as CASSPRTGRGTDTQYF.

This clone was detected once. Relative to the germline gene, one junction end is altered; a read error may explain this. The chain couples TRBV13 to TRBJ2-7, with 8 positions matching TRBD1. The CDR3 spans 15 residues. Per germline, CDR1 PRHDT and CDR2 FYEKMQ (reference sequence). This CDR3 reads CASSKPVWGDRSTNF. In DNA, the CDR3 is TGTGCCAGCAGCAAGCCCGTGTGGGGGGACAGGTCAACGAATTTC. Drawing the rest from reference TRBV13 and TRBJ2-7, the complete variable domain is AAGVIQSPRHLIKEKRETATLKCYPIPRHDTVYWYQQGPGQDPQFLISFYEKMQSDKGSIPDRFSAQQFSDYHSELNMSSLELGDSALYFCASSKPVWGDRSTNFGPGTRLTVT.

The gene calls are TRBV10-3 and TRBJ2-5, with D possibly matching TRBD1 (6 bases). Germline lookup yields CDR1 ENHRY and CDR2 SYGVKD. The CDR3 sequence is 13 residues long. The V and J ends lost 4 bases and 3 bases respectively, with 9 bases between them. CDR3 amino acids: CAISGGQKETQYF. The CDR3 bases are TGTGCCATCAGTGGTGGACAGAAAGAGACCCAGTACTTC.

V gene TRBV5-6 combines with J gene TRBJ2-2; D is unclear. Germline V CDR1 and CDR2: SGHDT, YYEEEE. The V and J ends lost 3 bases and 4 bases respectively, with 19 bases between them. The CDR3 loop spans 17 amino acids. CDR3 protein: CASSSVRQVSTTGELFF. The CDR3 bases are TGTGCCAGCAGCTCCGTTAGGCAGGTCTCGACCACCGGGGAGCTGTTTTTT.

The chain couples TRBV28 to TRBJ2-7; a possible D gene is TRBD2 (5 bases). The CDR3 loop spans 14 amino acids. Germline assignment: CDR1 MDHEN and CDR2 SYDVKM. The V end was cut by 6 bases, the J end by 2 bases, with 14 bases between. CDR3 nucleotides: TGTGCCAGCAGCCCGGTGGCGGGCCCCTACGAGCAGTACTTC. Its protein product is CASSPVAGPYEQYF.

The chain links TRBV27 to TRBJ1-5; no firm D call. V lost 5 bases and J lost 0, with 11 bases in between. The CDR3 is 15 amino acids. From germline, CDR1 is MNHEY and CDR2 SMNVEV (reference sequence). The CDR3 protein is CASSPQSSSNQPQHF. The CDR3 DNA reads as TGTGCCAGCAGTCCCCAATCCAGTAGCAATCAGCCCCAGCATTTT.

This chain uses TRBV28 with TRBJ2-7, with TRBD2 identical over 10 bases. From germline, CDR1 is MDHEN and CDR2 SYDVKM. This CDR3 comprises 14 residues. V gave up 7 bases and J gave up 2 bases; unmatched junction bases: 5. CDR3 nucleotides: TGTGCCAGCACCTCTAGCGGGGGAACCTACGAGCAGTACTTC. It codes for CASTSSGGTYEQYF.

This clone was seen a single time. The genes are TRBV27 and TRBJ2-2; unclear D gene. This CDR3 spans 13 amino acids. The germline CDR1 and CDR2 sequences are MNHEY and SMNVEV (reference sequence). Trimming took off 0 bases at V and 11 bases at J, with 10 bases between the two ends. CDR3 sequence reads: CASSLSPLNELFF. The CDR3 DNA reads TGTGCCAGCAGTTTATCCCCGTTGAATGAGCTGTTTTTT.

The rearrangement links TRBV9 to TRBJ1-4; possibly TRBD1 for D (6 bases). V was cut by 5 bases and J by 5 bases, with 16 bases left in between. The CDR3 length is 15 residues. Germline-derived CDR1 and CDR2 are SGDLS and YYNGEE. The CDR3 DNA reads as TGTGCCAGCAGTTTTTTGGACAGTGGGAATGAAAAACTGTTTTTT. Amino acids: CASSFLDSGNEKLFF.

This clone occurred a few times. The DNA of the CDR3 is TGTGCCAGCAGCCCGTTTACCGGGGAGCTGTTTTTT. Translating gives CASSPFTGELFF. V gene TRBV7-8 combines with J gene TRBJ2-2, with D hard to call. This CDR3 contains 12 residues. V was shortened by 5 bases and J by 5 bases, with 6 bases between the two germline ends. Germline V gene sequence: CDR1 SGHVS, CDR2 FQNEAQ.

J is TRBJ1-5 and V is TRBV4-3; D might be TRBD1 (5 bases). Trimming stripped 0 bases from V and 9 bases from J, with 15 bases between. The germline CDR1 and CDR2 sequences are LGHNA and YSLEER. The CDR3 extends over 15 amino acids. For the CDR3, the DNA is TGCGCCAGCAGCCAAGACAATTGGGGCGCGCGGCCCCAGCATTTT. The encoded protein is CASSQDNWGARPQHF.

The V call is TRBV7-3, the J call TRBJ2-1; D gene ambiguous. Germline CDR1 reads SGHTA; CDR2 reads FQGTGA. The CDR3 consists of 14 residues. Trimming removed 5 bases from V and 8 bases from J, with 16 bases in between. The CDR3 coding sequence is TGTGCCAGCAGCCAGAACTTAATGTGGGATGAGCAGTTCTTC. Protein sequence: CASSQNLMWDEQFF.

The CDR3 loop reads CASGWDSSNYGYTF. The CDR3 region has the DNA TGTGCCAGCGGCTGGGACAGCTCTAACTATGGCTACACCTTC. The chain recombines TRBV27 with TRBJ1-2; 7 bases fit TRBD1. CDR1 MNHEY and CDR2 SMNVEV come from the germline V gene (reference sequence). The CDR3 totals 14 residues. With V trimmed by 8 bases and J by 0 bases, 6 bases remained unmatched.

The chain recombines TRBV7-6 with TRBJ2-1, with D possibly TRBD1 on 5 matching bases. The CDR3 consists of 18 residues. In germline, CDR1 is SGHVS, CDR2 FNYEAQ. Trimming shortened V by 0 bases and J by 0 bases, and 15 bases separated the two germline ends. In nucleotides, the CDR3 is TGTGCCAGCAGCTTAGCGTACGCAGGGTCGGTCTCCTACAATGAGCAGTTCTTC. Translated, it gives CASSLAYAGSVSYNEQFF.

This chain connects TRBV25-1 to TRBJ2-2, with 9 nucleotides matching TRBD1. The V gene end was trimmed by 4 bases and the J gene end by 6 bases; junction bases not matched to a gene: 9. This CDR3 contains 16 residues. Per germline, CDR1 MGHDK and CDR2 SYGVNS. The CDR3 DNA reads as TGTGCCAGCAGTGCCTCGGGACAGGGAAAACCCGGGGAGCTGTTTTTT. The encoded protein is CASSASGQGKPGELFF.

The rearrangement joins TRBV12-5 to TRBJ2-6, with TRBD2 identical over 13 bases. CDR3 size: 18 residues. V lost 5 bases, J lost 0 bases, and 4 bases stayed unmatched. Germline V CDR1 and CDR2: LGHNT, FRNRAP. The CDR3 here is CASGRLAGGFSGANVLTF. As DNA, the CDR3 is TGTGCTAGTGGTCGACTAGCGGGAGGCTTCTCTGGGGCCAACGTCCTGACTTTC.

The J gene is TRBJ1-5, the V gene TRBV5-6, with 7 bases lining up with TRBD1. V was clipped by 0 bases and J by 6 bases; unmatched bases: 9. In germline, CDR1 is SGHDT, CDR2 YYEEEE. This CDR3 comprises 16 residues. The DNA of the CDR3 is TGTGCCAGCAGCTTGGGACAGGGAAGGGATGGTCAGCCCCAGCATTTT. Its protein product is CASSLGQGRDGQPQHF.

The chain has TRBV7-6 and TRBJ2-7; 7 bases fit TRBD1. Looked up from germline, CDR1 is SGHVS and CDR2 is FNYEAQ. V was pared by 3 bases and J by 3 bases, with 11 bases of the junction left unmatched. The CDR3 extends over 16 amino acids. CDR3 sequence: CASSFRQGVSNYEQYF. CDR3 in DNA: TGTGCCAGCAGCTTCAGACAGGGTGTTTCCAACTACGAGCAGTACTTC.